A single sample gave rise to the 3 T cell receptor beta chains below, sequenced in a study of Graves' ophthalmopathy and Graves' hyperthyroidism. Investigators amplified TCR beta CDR3 regions from RNA transcripts. First-round RT-PCR employed HTBI primers, with a second-round multiplex PCR after it. TCRdb recomputed calls from the multiplex PCR reads with MiXCR, one row per CDR3 protein. This table holds about 380,000 distinct CDR3 sequences, just over 15% found once. The sequencing input was peripheral blood. Receptor source: a woman aged 18-29 years with stable Graves' hyperthyroidism.

This rearrangement joins TRBV4-1 to TRBJ2-5; D may be TRBD2 (5 bases). V was shortened by 4 bases and J by 5 bases, with 20 bases between the two germline ends. The CDR3 contains 16 residues. Germline V CDR1 and CDR2: MGHRA, YSYEKL. This CDR3 is CASSPVQVRLRETQYF. DNA of the CDR3: TGCGCCAGCAGCCCCGTCCAGGTCCGACTAAGGGAGACCCAGTACTTC.

This clonotype was recorded many times. This rearrangement joins TRBV11-2 to TRBJ1-2; D perhaps matches TRBD1 (5 bases). The germline V gene encodes CDR1 SGHAT and CDR2 FQNNGV. This CDR3 has 15 residues. The V end was cut by 0 bases, the J end by 1 base, with 9 bases between. In nucleotides, the CDR3 is TGTGCCAGCAGCTTAGAGGGGGGGGATAACTATGGCTACACCTTC. Translated, it gives CASSLEGGDNYGYTF.

The sample holds many counts of this clonotype. The J gene is TRBJ1-5, the V gene TRBV6-2 or TRBV6-3; 8 nucleotides agree with TRBD1. The trim removed 5 bases at V and 7 bases at J, leaving 10 bases unmatched. Germline V gives CDR1 MNHEY, CDR2 SVGEGT. The CDR3 sequence is 15 residues long. The CDR3 here is CASSPLRGRRQPQHF. CDR3 bases: TGTGCCAGCAGTCCCCTCAGGGGGCGTCGGCAGCCCCAGCATTTT.